This TCR beta chain was identified during a study of shared clonotypes between healthy human individuals. Overall study context: Per-donor plates numbered three CD4 naive, three CD4 memory, two CD8 naive and one CD8 memory.

Concerning this clone: The antigen is undetermined.

The junction had 3 bases not matched to a gene; V was cut back by 3 bases and J by 0 bases. Looked up from germline, CDR1 is SGHDT and CDR2 is YYEEEE. CDR3 length equals 16 residues. Study-wide findings and caveats: Memory subsets generally showed smaller estimated richness than naive subsets did. Clonotypes shared by all four donors outscored non-shared clonotypes in generation probability.

Measured with immunoSEQ multiplex PCR; TCRdb has only the in-frame clones, and not every one. The profile shows millions of clones, just over 90% of them singletons. The sample was naive CD4+ T cells sorted from blood. Subset reported: CD45RA+ positively selected. The source is a man younger than 35 in good health. The J gene is TRBJ2-4, the V gene TRBV5-6; the match to TRBD1 covers 10 bases. CDR3 loop: CASSYGTGAAKNIQYF. CDR3 bases: TGTGCCAGCAGCTATGGGACAGGGGCAGCCAAAAACATTCAGTACTTC.